The rows below give T cell receptor beta chains drawn from one sample of a study of OX40 agonist ivuxolimab in advanced cancers. Method: immunoSEQ multiplex PCR; TCRdb's copy keeps in-frame clones and lacks some. In the table there are 55,000 to 75,000 clones, around 87% of which are singletons. The sample consisted of CD4+ or CD8+ T cells sorted from blood, taken in a trial of the OX40 agonist ivuxolimab. The origin of the receptors is an adult with an advanced solid tumor such as melanoma, head and neck, liver or kidney cancer. The CDR3 runs from the conserved cysteine through the conserved F or W. A D gene is named only where the DNA matches it firmly. Clone size, where shown, is once, few, many, or a class for clones that have expanded.

clone size	D gene	J gene	V gene	CDR3 protein	CDR3 DNA
.	TRBD2	TRBJ2-7	TRBV6-5	CASSWGGSTAYEQYF	TGTGCCAGCAGTTGGGGGGGGTCGACCGCCTACGAGCAGTACTTC
.	TRBD1	TRBJ1-5	TRBV28	CASSFSPRDRGRYQPQHF	TGTGCCAGCAGTTTCTCCCCTCGGGACAGGGGGCGTTATCAGCCCCAGCATTTT
.	.	TRBJ1-2	TRBV7-2	CASSLGGQSMDYTF	TGTGCCAGCAGCTTAGGCGGACAGAGTATGGACTACACCTTC
.	.	TRBJ1-2	TRBV6-1	CASSLTGSGGYTF	TGTGCCAGCTCCCTAACAGGGAGTGGGGGCTACACCTTC
.	.	TRBJ1-2	TRBV7-9	CASSLERGANYGYTF	TGTGCCAGCAGCTTAGAGCGGGGAGCTAACTATGGCTACACCTTC
.	.	TRBJ2-5	TRBV5-1	CASSGVDGGRGETQYF	TGCGCCAGCAGCGGAGTTGACGGGGGCCGAGGGGAGACCCAGTACTTC
.	.	TRBJ1-1	TRBV15	CATSSQTANTEAFF	TGTGCCACCAGCAGCCAGACAGCGAACACTGAAGCTTTCTTT
.	.	TRBJ2-7	TRBV30	CAAGAQQYF	TGTGCCGCGGGGGCGCAGCAGTACTTC
few	.	TRBJ1-5	TRBV19	CASSINLVDQPQHF	TGTGCCAGTAGTATAAATCTGGTTGATCAGCCCCAGCATTTT
.	TRBD1	TRBJ2-7	TRBV28	CAIMDRGKKQYF	TGTGCCATCATGGACAGGGGTAAGAAGCAGTACTTC
once	.	TRBJ1-4	TRBV5-5	CASSLSTTNEKLFF	TGTGCCAGCAGCTTATCTACAACTAATGAAAAACTGTTTTTT